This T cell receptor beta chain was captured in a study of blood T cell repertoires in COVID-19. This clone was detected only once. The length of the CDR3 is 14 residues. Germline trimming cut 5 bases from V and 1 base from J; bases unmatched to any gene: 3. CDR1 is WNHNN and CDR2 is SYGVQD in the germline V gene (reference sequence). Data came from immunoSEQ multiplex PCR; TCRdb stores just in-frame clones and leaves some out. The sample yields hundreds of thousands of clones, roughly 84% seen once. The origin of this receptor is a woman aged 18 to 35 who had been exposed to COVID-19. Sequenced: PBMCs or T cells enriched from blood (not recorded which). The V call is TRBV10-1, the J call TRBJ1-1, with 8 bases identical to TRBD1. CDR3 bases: TGCGCCAGCAGTTCGGACAGGGCGAACACTGAAGCTTTCTTT. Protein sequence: CASSSDRANTEAFF.